The source of this T cell receptor beta chain is a study of blood T cell repertoires in COVID-19. Study-level background: Sample material is recorded as cDNA or gDNA derived from T cells, B-cell-depleted T cells, or PBMCs.

Authors' data handling: Researchers report that nucleated cell counts were estimated from reference gene primer amplification. Some clones are missing from TCRdb's copy, which holds only in-frame ones; the method was immunoSEQ multiplex PCR. The D gene and trimming were derived from the DNA, and the V and J assignments and clone size from that table. The sample shows about 210,000 clones, around 80% of them seen only once. This clonotype was sampled from a human donor in a cohort sampled during active COVID-19. The sample comprised peripheral blood.

CDR3 protein: CASSSWTDEQYF. In nucleotides, the CDR3 is TGTGCCAGCAGTTCCTGGACAGACGAGCAGTACTTC. V usage is TRBV27 and J usage is TRBJ2-7; D might be TRBD1 (6 bases). The CDR3 is 12 amino acids. The germline V and J ends were trimmed by 4 bases and 5 bases, with 9 bases remaining between them. CDR1 and CDR2 from the germline V gene are MNHEY and SMNVEV (reference sequence).